These T cell receptor beta chains were read from a single sample in a study of cytomegalovirus exposure and HLA in healthy donors. Some clones are missing from TCRdb's copy, which holds only in-frame ones; the method was immunoSEQ multiplex PCR. There are approximately 140,000 clones in the sample; 65% to 90% occur only once, and 1% to 1.5% lies in the top ten. The specimen sequenced was PBMCs. These receptors were obtained from a girl between 2 and 10 years old in good health and CMV-seronegative. CDR3s include the opening cysteine and the closing phenylalanine or tryptophan. A D gene is named only where the DNA matches it firmly. Not every row has a clone size; where given, it reads once, few, many or a size class.

D gene	clone size	V gene	J gene	CDR3 protein	CDR3 DNA
NA	NA	TRBV5-1	TRBJ2-3	CASRTSTDTQYF	TGCGCCAGCAGGACTAGCACAGATACGCAGTATTTT
TRBD2	NA	TRBV4-1	TRBJ2-2	CASSRNSGTGELFF	TGCGCCAGCAGCCGGAATAGCGGGACCGGGGAGCTGTTTTTT
TRBD2	NA	TRBV6-6	TRBJ2-1	CASSYGTSGNYNEQFF	TGTGCCAGCAGTTACGGGACTAGCGGAAACTACAATGAGCAGTTCTTC
NA	NA	TRBV2	TRBJ2-1	CASSEGAHYNEQFF	TGTGCCAGCAGCGAAGGGGCCCATTACAATGAGCAGTTCTTC
TRBD2	NA	TRBV7-7	TRBJ2-5	CASSLRGLRTSGGPFRALKEYF	TGTGCTAGCAGTTTAAGGGGACTCCGAACTAGCGGGGGACCCTTCCGAGCACTCAAGGAGTACTTC
NA	few	TRBV5-1	TRBJ2-7	CASSLAFSSTYEQYF	TGCGCCAGCAGCTTGGCCTTTAGTTCAACCTACGAGCAGTACTTC
NA	NA	TRBV6-5	TRBJ1-4	CASSYSGTANEKLFF	TGTGCCAGCAGTTACTCCGGGACTGCAAATGAAAAACTGTTTTTT
TRBD1	once	TRBV18	TRBJ1-2	CASSPRVGQDRINYGYTF	TGTGCCAGCTCACCAAGAGTTGGACAGGACCGAATCAACTATGGCTACACCTTC
NA	NA	TRBV27	TRBJ2-7	CASSLLGHRGYEQYF	TGTGCCAGCAGTTTACTGGGACACCGGGGCTACGAGCAGTACTTC
NA	NA	TRBV10-3	TRBJ1-1	CAISESNLMNTEAFF	TGTGCCATCAGTGAGTCTAACCTAATGAACACTGAAGCTTTCTTT
NA	NA	TRBV7-6	TRBJ1-1	CASSSPEGIAFF	TGTGCCAGCAGCTCACCGGAGGGCATAGCTTTCTTT
NA	NA	TRBV5-4	TRBJ1-4	CASSLQGSDEKLFF	TGTGCCAGCAGCCTACAGGGTAGCGATGAAAAACTGTTTTTT
NA	NA	TRBV5-1	TRBJ2-7	CASSLGQGSYEQYF	TGCGCCAGCTCCCTTGGCCAGGGGTCCTACGAGCAGTACTTC
TRBD1	NA	TRBV6-6	TRBJ1-4	CASSYFGTGFEEKLFF	TGTGCCAGCAGTTACTTCGGGACAGGGTTCGAGGAAAAACTGTTTTTT
TRBD2	NA	TRBV5-6	TRBJ2-5	CASRRDLGGETQYF	TGTGCCAGCAGAAGGGACTTGGGGGGGGAGACCCAGTACTTC